Below, one T cell receptor (beta chain) is given with its context. The entry originates in a study of blood T cell repertoires in COVID-19. Overall study: Acute-phase and convalescent COVID-19 samples originated in the United States, Italy and Spain. Sample material is recorded as cDNA or gDNA derived from T cells, B-cell-depleted T cells, or PBMCs.

Source study methods: Amplifying reference gene primers gave estimates of nucleated cell counts. This table comes from immunoSEQ multiplex PCR, and its TCRdb copy is limited to in-frame clones, with some not included. That table is the source of V, J and clone size, and D and trimming were worked out from the DNA. Of under 250,000 clones listed, roughly 80% were seen once; the top ten hold around 4.6%. After removal of 5 bases from V and 4 bases from J, the junction contained 13 bases not matched to a gene. Germline loops: CDR1 SGHTA, CDR2 FQGNSA. This CDR3 comprises 16 residues. The sequence derives from a woman between 50 and 59 years old who had been exposed to COVID-19. Material: PBMCs or T cells enriched from blood (not recorded which). V and J are TRBV7-2 and TRBJ2-7, with 8 bases identical to TRBD1. CDR3 residues: CASSPRQGRIKYEQYF. CDR3 bases: TGTGCCAGCAGCCCCCGACAGGGGAGGATTAAATACGAGCAGTACTTC.